This note documents a single T cell receptor (beta chain) sequence. The antigen is undetermined. The material for each subset, its genomic DNA, was split evenly across several immunoSEQ plates. The method was immunoSEQ multiplex PCR; TCRdb's version includes in-frame clones alone and lacks a portion of them. The sample has some 2 million clones; 95% are singletons. The V end lost 2 bases, the J end lost 0 bases, and 8 bases lay between the germline ends. This CDR3 contains 15 residues. Germline loops: CDR1 MNHEY, CDR2 SVGAGI. The data belong to a study of shared clonotypes between healthy human individuals. Study-level information: Two female and three male donors aged 18 to 49 were enrolled.

Notes on the study in general: The four-donor shared clonotypes exceeded non-shared clonotypes in generation probability, with non-shared ones scoring lower. Estimated richness values were generally larger in naive subsets than in memory subsets.

The clonotype originates from a man aged 18 to 29 in good health. The specimen was naive CD4+ T cells sorted from blood. Regarding subset: CD45RA+ positively selected. V gene TRBV6-5 combines with J gene TRBJ1-5; D ambiguous. CDR3 sequence: CASSYKAYSNQPQHF. CDR3 DNA sequence: TGTGCCAGCAGTTACAAGGCTTATAGCAATCAGCCCCAGCATTTT.